The T cell receptor (beta chain) described here comes from a study of CD8 T cells in Susac syndrome. The authors sequenced TCR beta from blood CD8+ and CD4+ T cells. The CDR3 consists of 18 residues. Trimming pared 0 bases from V and 0 bases from J, leaving 19 bases between. Germline V gene lookup returns CDR1 SGHRS and CDR2 YFSETQ. Reverse transcription of about 0.5 to 1 ug RNA used random hexamers. TCRdb recomputed calls from the immunoSEQ multiplex PCR reads with MiXCR, one row per CDR3 protein. The sample lists about 73,000 distinct CDR3 sequences, about 95% occurring once. J is TRBJ2-7 and V is TRBV5-1; the D call may be TRBD1 or TRBD2 (5 bases each). The sample consisted of CD8+ T cells from PBMCs. The receptor was derived from a human donor with multiple sclerosis. The DNA of the CDR3 is TGCGCCAGCAGCTTGGCCGACTACCGGGACGCAAGCTCCTACGAGCAGTACTTC. It specifies CASSLADYRDASSYEQYF. Full variable domain (rest looked up from reference TRBV5-1 and TRBJ2-7): KAGVTQTPRYLIKTRGQQVTLSCSPISGHRSVSWYQQTPGQGLQFLFEYFSETQRNKGNFPGRFSGRQFSNSRSEMNVSTLELGDSALYLCASSLADYRDASSYEQYFGPGTRLTVT.